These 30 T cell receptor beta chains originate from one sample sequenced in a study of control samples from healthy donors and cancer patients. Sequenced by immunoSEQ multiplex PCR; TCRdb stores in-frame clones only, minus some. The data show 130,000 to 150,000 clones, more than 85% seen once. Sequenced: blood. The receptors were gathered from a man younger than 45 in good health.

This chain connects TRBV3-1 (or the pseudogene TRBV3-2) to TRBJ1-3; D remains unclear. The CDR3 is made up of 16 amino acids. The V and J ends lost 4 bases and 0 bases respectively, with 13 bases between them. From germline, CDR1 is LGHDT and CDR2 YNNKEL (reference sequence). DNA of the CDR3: TGTGCCAGCAGCCTAGGACGGAGGACCTCTGGAAACACCATATATTTT. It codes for CASSLGRRTSGNTIYF.

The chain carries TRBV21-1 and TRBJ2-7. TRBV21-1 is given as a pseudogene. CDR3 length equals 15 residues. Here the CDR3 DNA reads TGTGCCAGCAACCGGGACGGATTCGAAAGGTACGAGCAGTACTTC. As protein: CASNRDGFERYEQYF.

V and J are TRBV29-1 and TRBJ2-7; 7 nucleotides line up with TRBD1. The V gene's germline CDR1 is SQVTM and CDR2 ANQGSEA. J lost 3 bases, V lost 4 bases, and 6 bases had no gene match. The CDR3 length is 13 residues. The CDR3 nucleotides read TGCAGCGTTGTACGGGACAGAGGCTACGAGCAGTACTTC. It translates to CSVVRDRGYEQYF.

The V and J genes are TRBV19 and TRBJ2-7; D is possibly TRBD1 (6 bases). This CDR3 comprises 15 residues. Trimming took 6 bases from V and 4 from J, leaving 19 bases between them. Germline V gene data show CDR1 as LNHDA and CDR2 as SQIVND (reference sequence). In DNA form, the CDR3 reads TGTGCCAGTAGAGGGGGAGACAGTTGGGGATACGAGCAGTACTTC. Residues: CASRGGDSWGYEQYF.

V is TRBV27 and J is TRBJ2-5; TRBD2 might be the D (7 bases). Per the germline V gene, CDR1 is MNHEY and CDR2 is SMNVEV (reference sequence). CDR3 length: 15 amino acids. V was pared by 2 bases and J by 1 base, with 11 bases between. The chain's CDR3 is CASSLAGAFQETQYF. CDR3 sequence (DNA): TGTGCCAGCAGTTTAGCGGGGGCCTTCCAAGAGACCCAGTACTTC.

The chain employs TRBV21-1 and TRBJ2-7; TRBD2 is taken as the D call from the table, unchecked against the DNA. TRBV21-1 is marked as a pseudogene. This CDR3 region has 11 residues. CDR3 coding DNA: TGTGCCAGCAGCTTCCGGGTCCGAGAGTACTTC. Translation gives CASSFRVREYF.

The CDR3 loop is CASSLEVAGWDTDTQYF. The CDR3 DNA reads as TGCGCCAGCAGCTTGGAAGTCGCGGGGTGGGACACAGATACGCAGTATTTT. The rearrangement uses TRBV5-1 and TRBJ2-3; weak D call: TRBD2 (6 bases). CDR3 length: 17 amino acids. V shed 0 bases and J shed 2 bases, with 16 bases lying between them. Germline values: CDR1 SGHRS, CDR2 YFSETQ.

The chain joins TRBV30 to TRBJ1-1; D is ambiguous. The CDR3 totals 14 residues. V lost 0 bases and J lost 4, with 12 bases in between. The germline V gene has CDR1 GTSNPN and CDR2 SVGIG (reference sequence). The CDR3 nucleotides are TGTGCCTGGAGTGTAGACGATCTCGGCACTGAAGCTTTCTTT. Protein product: CAWSVDDLGTEAFF.

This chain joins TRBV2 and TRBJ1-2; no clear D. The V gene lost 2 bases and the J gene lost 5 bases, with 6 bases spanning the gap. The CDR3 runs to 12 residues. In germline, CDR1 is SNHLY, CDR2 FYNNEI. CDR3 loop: CASSESLYGYTF. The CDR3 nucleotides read TGTGCCAGCAGTGAATCGCTATATGGCTACACCTTC.

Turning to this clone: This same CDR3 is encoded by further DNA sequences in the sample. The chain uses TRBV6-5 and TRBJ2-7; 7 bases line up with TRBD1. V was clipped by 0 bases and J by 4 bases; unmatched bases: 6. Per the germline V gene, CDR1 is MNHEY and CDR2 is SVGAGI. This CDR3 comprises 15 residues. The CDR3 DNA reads TGTGCCAGCAGTTACTCGAGGGGACAGACGTACGAGCAGTACTTC. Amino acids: CASSYSRGQTYEQYF.

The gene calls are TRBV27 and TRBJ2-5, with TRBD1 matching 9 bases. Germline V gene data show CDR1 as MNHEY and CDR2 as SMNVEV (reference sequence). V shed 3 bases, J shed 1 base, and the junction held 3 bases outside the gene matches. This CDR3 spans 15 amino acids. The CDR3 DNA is TGTGCCAGCAGTTTGTGGGGACAGGGCCAAGAGACCCAGTACTTC. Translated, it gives CASSLWGQGQETQYF.

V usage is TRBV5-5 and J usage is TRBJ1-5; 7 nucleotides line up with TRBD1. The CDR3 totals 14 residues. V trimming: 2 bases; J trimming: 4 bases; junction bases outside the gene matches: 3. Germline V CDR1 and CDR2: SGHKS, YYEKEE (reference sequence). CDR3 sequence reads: CASSLQGRNQPQHF. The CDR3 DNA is TGTGCCAGCAGCTTACAGGGGCGTAATCAGCCCCAGCATTTT. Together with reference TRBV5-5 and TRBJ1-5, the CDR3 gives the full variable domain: DAGVTQSPTHLIKTRGQQVTLRCSPISGHKSVSWYQQVLGQGPQFIFQYYEKEERGRGNFPDRFSARQFPNYSSELNVNALLLGDSALYLCASSLQGRNQPQHFGDGTRLSIL.

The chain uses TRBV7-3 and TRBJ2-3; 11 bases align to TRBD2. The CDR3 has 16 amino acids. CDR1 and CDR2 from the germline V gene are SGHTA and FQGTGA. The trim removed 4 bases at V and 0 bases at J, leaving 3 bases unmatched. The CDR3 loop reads CASSSIAGGSTDTQYF. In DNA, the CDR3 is TGTGCCAGCAGCTCAATAGCGGGGGGGAGCACAGATACGCAGTATTTT.

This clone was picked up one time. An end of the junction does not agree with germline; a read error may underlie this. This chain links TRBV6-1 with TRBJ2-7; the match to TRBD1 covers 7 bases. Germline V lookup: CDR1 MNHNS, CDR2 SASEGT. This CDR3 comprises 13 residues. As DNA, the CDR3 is TGTGCCAGCAGTGATCAGCAGACAGGGCCAAGGGACTTC. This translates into CASSDQQTGPRDF.

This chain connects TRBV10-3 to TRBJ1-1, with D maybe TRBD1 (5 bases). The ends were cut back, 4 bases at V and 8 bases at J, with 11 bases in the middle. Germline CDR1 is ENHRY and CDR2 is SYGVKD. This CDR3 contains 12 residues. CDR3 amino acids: CAISVLGTEAFF. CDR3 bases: TGTGCCATCAGTGTCTTGGGGACGGAAGCTTTCTTT.

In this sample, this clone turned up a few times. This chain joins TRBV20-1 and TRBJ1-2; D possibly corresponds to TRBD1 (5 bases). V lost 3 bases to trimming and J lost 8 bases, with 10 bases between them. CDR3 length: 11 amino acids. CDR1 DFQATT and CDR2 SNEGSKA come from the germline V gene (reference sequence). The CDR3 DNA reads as TGCAGTGCTAGCAGGGAAGGAGGCTACACCTTC. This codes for CSASREGGYTF.

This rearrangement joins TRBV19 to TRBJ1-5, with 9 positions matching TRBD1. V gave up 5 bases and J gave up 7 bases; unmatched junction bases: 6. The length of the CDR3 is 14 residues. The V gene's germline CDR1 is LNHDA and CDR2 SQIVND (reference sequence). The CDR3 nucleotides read TGTGCCAGTAGTGCACAGGGGGCGGAGCAGCCCCAGCATTTT. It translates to CASSAQGAEQPQHF.

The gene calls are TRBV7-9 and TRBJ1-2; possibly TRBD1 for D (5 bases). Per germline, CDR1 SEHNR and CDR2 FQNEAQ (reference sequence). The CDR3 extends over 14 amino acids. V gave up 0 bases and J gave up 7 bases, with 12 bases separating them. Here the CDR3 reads CASSLAGQGGGYTF. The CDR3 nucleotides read TGTGCCAGCAGCTTAGCGGGGCAGGGCGGTGGCTACACCTTC.

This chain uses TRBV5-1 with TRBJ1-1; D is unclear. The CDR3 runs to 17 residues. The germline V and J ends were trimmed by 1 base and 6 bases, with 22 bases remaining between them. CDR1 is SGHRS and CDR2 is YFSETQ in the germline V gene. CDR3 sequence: CASSLFSGWQLFPEAFF. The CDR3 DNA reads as TGCGCCAGCAGCTTGTTTTCAGGTTGGCAGCTTTTTCCTGAAGCTTTCTTT.

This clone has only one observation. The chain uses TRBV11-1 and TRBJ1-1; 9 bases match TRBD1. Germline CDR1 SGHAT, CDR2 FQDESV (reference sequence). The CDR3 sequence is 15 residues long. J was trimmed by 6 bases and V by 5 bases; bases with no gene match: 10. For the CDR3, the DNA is TGTGCCAGCAGCATACCCGGGACAGGGAGCGCTGAAGCTTTCTTT. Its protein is CASSIPGTGSAEAFF.

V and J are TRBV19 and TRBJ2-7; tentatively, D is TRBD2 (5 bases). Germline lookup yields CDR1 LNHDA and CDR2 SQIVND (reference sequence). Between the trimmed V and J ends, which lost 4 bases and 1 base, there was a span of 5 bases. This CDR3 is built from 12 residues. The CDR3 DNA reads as TGTGCCAGTAGTACGGGGTCCTACGAGCAGTACTTC. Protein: CASSTGSYEQYF.

The CDR3 bases are TGTGCCAGTAGTATGAAGGGGGCGAGGGATGGCTACACCTTC. It codes for CASSMKGARDGYTF. The chain links TRBV19 to TRBJ1-2; TRBD1 agrees at 7 bases. In germline, CDR1 is LNHDA, CDR2 SQIVND (reference sequence). This CDR3 has 14 amino acids. J lost 6 bases, V lost 3 bases, and 7 bases had no gene match.

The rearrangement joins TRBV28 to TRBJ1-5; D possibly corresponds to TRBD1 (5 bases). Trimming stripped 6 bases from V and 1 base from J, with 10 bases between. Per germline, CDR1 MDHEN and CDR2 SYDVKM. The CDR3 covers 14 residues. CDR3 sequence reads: CASRLQGSNQPQHF. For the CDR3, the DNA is TGTGCCAGCAGACTTCAGGGAAGCAATCAGCCCCAGCATTTT.

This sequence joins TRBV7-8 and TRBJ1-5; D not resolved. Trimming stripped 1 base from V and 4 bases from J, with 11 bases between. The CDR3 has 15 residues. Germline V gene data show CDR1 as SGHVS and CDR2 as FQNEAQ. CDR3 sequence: CASSLDSIGNQPQHF. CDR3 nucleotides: TGTGCCAGCAGCTTAGACAGTATCGGGAATCAGCCCCAGCATTTT.

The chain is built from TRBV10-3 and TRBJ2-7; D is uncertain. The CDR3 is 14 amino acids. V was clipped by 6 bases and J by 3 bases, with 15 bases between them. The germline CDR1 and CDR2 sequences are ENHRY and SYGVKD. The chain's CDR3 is CAIRAEDAIYEQYF. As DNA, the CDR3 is TGTGCCATCAGGGCAGAGGACGCCATCTACGAGCAGTACTTC.

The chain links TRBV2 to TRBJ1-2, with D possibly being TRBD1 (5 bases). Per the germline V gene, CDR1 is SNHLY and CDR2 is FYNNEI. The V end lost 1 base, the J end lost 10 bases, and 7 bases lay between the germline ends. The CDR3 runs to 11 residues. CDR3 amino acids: CASSEVGDYTF. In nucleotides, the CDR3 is TGTGCCAGCAGTGAAGTGGGGGACTACACCTTC.

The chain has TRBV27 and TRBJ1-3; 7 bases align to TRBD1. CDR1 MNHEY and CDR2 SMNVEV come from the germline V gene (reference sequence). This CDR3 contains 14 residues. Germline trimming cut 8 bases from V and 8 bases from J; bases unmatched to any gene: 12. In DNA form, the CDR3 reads TGTGCCAGCTCCTCCCTAGAGGGGGCAGACACCATATATTTT. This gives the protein CASSSLEGADTIYF.

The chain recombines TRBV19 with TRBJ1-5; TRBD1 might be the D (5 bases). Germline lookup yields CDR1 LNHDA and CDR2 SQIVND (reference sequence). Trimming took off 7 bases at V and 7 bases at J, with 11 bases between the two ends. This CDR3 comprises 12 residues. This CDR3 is CASTLGQQPQHF. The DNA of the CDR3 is TGTGCCAGTACGCTGGGGCAGCAGCCCCAGCATTTT.

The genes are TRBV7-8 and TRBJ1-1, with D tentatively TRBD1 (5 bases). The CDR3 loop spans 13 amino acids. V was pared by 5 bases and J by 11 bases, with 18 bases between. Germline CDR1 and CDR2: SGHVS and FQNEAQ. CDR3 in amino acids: CASSPRDGLMAFF. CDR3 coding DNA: TGTGCCAGCAGCCCCCGGGACGGCTTAATGGCTTTCTTT. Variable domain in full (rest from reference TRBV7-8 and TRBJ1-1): GAGVSQSPRYKVAKRGQDVALRCDPISGHVSLFWYQQALGQGPEFLTYFQNEAQLDKSGLPSDRFFAERPEGSVSTLKIQRTQQEDSAVYLCASSPRDGLMAFFGQGTRLTVV.

CDR3 nucleotide sequence: TGTGCCAGCAGTGACCGAAGGGGTGCAGATACGCAGTATTTT. Translating it yields CASSDRRGADTQYF. The gene calls are TRBV25-1 and TRBJ2-3; D perhaps matches TRBD1 (5 bases). The V and J ends lost 3 bases and 4 bases respectively, with 11 bases between them. The CDR3 runs to 14 residues. Germline lookup yields CDR1 MGHDK and CDR2 SYGVNS.